The next 20 T cell receptor beta chains were all read from a single sample in a study of PD-1 blockade in classical Hodgkin lymphoma. Sequencing was performed with immunoSEQ multiplex PCR; in TCRdb, only in-frame clones are kept and a portion is missing. The data contain tens of thousands of clones, about 78% of them singletons. Following autologous stem cell transplantation, relapse occurred in every patient, and exposure to brentuximab vedotin varied. The sample was peripheral blood mononuclear cells (PBMCs), taken before the second cycle of nivolumab. Receptors were obtained from a human donor with classical Hodgkin lymphoma.

V is TRBV4-1 and J is TRBJ1-5; D is uncertain. This CDR3 is 17 amino acids long. The germline V gene has CDR1 MGHRA and CDR2 YSYEKL. Trimming cost V 0 bases and J 0 bases, with 12 bases left between them. CDR3 sequence (DNA): TGCGCCAGCAGCCAAGATTCGGAGGGTTATAGCAATCAGCCCCAGCATTTT. Translated, it gives CASSQDSEGYSNQPQHF.

The chain links TRBV21-1 to TRBJ2-5. TRBV21-1 is recorded as a pseudogene. The CDR3 consists of 15 residues. The CDR3 coding sequence is TGTGCCAGCAGCAAAGCGCTCCACCCAAGGGAGACCCAGTACTTC. Protein sequence: CASSKALHPRETQYF.

This clone was seen only a few times. The chain has TRBV10-3 and TRBJ1-5, with 11 bases lining up with TRBD1. Germline CDR1 is ENHRY and CDR2 is SYGVKD. This CDR3 region has 13 residues. Trimming removed 9 bases from V and 3 bases from J; junction bases left unmatched: 1. The CDR3 bases are TGTGCCATGGGACAGGGGGTCAATCAGCCCCAGCATTTT. Its translation is CAMGQGVNQPQHF.

The CDR3 loop is CASSLLAKNIQYF. CDR3 in DNA: TGTGCCAGCAGCCTTTTAGCCAAAAACATTCAGTACTTC. The rearrangement joins TRBV7-2 to TRBJ2-4; D is uncertain. The length of the CDR3 is 13 residues. Germline values: CDR1 SGHTA, CDR2 FQGNSA. V was pared by 5 bases and J by 0 bases, with 5 bases between.

The V and J genes are TRBV5-6 and TRBJ1-2; no clear D. V was shortened by 1 base and J by 8 bases, with 12 bases between the two germline ends. Germline V gives CDR1 SGHDT, CDR2 YYEEEE. The CDR3 runs to 13 residues. The chain's CDR3 is CASSLPPPVGYTF. The CDR3 coding sequence is TGTGCCAGCAGCTTGCCTCCCCCAGTCGGCTACACCTTC.

At least ten counts were recorded for this clone. J is TRBJ1-1 and V is TRBV28; D is undetermined. The CDR3 is 13 amino acids. V was shortened by 5 bases and J by 3 bases, with 10 bases between the two germline ends. Looked up from germline, CDR1 is MDHEN and CDR2 is SYDVKM. The CDR3 reads CASSKDYYTEAFF. The DNA for the CDR3 is TGTGCCAGCAGTAAGGACTACTACACTGAAGCTTTCTTT.

V usage is TRBV25-1 and J usage is TRBJ2-1, with 8 bases that match TRBD1. With V trimmed by 8 bases and J by 1 base, 4 bases remained unmatched. Germline V lookup: CDR1 MGHDK, CDR2 SYGVNS. There are 14 residues in the CDR3. The CDR3 region is CASLGQESYNEQFF. DNA of the CDR3: TGTGCCAGCCTGGGACAGGAGTCCTACAATGAGCAGTTCTTC.

This chain links TRBV7-3 with TRBJ2-1; 9 nucleotides line up with TRBD1. CDR1 and CDR2 from the germline V gene are SGHTA and FQGTGA. With V trimmed by 2 bases and J by 8 bases, 10 bases remained unmatched. The CDR3 totals 16 residues. CDR3 in amino acids: CASSLSGTGRRDEQFF. DNA of the CDR3: TGTGCCAGCAGCTTATCCGGGACAGGGAGGAGAGATGAGCAGTTCTTC. The variable domain in full, with the rest retrieved from reference TRBV7-3 and TRBJ2-1, is GAGVSQTPSNKVTEKGKYVELRCDPISGHTALYWYRQSLGQGPEFLIYFQGTGAADDSGLPNDRFFAVRPEGSVSTLKIQRTERGDSAVYLCASSLSGTGRRDEQFFGPGTRLTVL.

The gene calls are TRBV29-1 and TRBJ2-3; 7 bases fit TRBD2. The CDR3 loop spans 16 amino acids. The junction had 10 bases not matched to a gene; V was cut back by 4 bases and J by 0 bases. The germline gives CDR1 SQVTM, CDR2 ANQGSEA. CDR3 sequence: CSVGMASGISTDTQYF. The CDR3 coding sequence is TGCAGCGTTGGTATGGCTAGCGGAATTAGCACAGATACGCAGTATTTT.

This sequence joins TRBV9 and TRBJ2-1; 14 bases are a match to TRBD2. Trimming cost V 4 bases and J 6 bases; bases outside gene matches: 9. The CDR3 contains 17 residues. From germline, CDR1 is SGDLS and CDR2 YYNGEE. CDR3 DNA sequence: TGTGCCAGCAGCAAAGGGACTAGCGGGGGCCCCCCCAATGAGCAGTTCTTC. Protein product: CASSKGTSGGPPNEQFF. Together with reference TRBV9 and TRBJ2-1, the CDR3 gives the full variable domain: DSGVTQTPKHLITATGQRVTLRCSPRSGDLSVYWYQQSLDQGLQFLIQYYNGEERAKGNILERFSAQQFPDLHSELNLSSLELGDSALYFCASSKGTSGGPPNEQFFGPGTRLTVL.

The genes are TRBV27 and TRBJ2-2, with a tentative D call TRBD2 (5 bases). The germline gives CDR1 MNHEY, CDR2 SMNVEV (reference sequence). V was pared by 2 bases and J by 6 bases, with 13 bases between. The CDR3 extends over 15 amino acids. The CDR3 sequence: CASSLRRAAPGELFF. CDR3 nucleotide sequence: TGTGCCAGCAGTTTACGGCGGGCCGCCCCCGGGGAGCTGTTTTTT.

The V and J genes are TRBV27 and TRBJ2-1; D tentatively fits TRBD1 or TRBD2 (5 bases each). Germline V gives CDR1 MNHEY, CDR2 SMNVEV (reference sequence). CDR3 length: 13 amino acids. V was cut by 6 bases and J by 4 bases, with 10 bases left in between. The chain's CDR3 is CASRIEGYNEQFF. CDR3 DNA sequence: TGTGCCAGCAGAATCGAGGGGTACAATGAGCAGTTCTTC.

The V gene is TRBV7-2, the J gene TRBJ2-7; D is ambiguous. The CDR3 is made up of 15 amino acids. The germline CDR1 and CDR2 sequences are SGHTA and FQGNSA. Trimming removed 1 base at V and 0 bases at J, with 10 bases between. As DNA, the CDR3 is TGTGCCAGCAGCTTAGTCCCAGCAGACTCCTACGAGCAGTACTTC. It yields the protein CASSLVPADSYEQYF.

This chain links TRBV19 with TRBJ2-7; 13 bases map to TRBD2. Germline V gene lookup returns CDR1 LNHDA and CDR2 SQIVND (reference sequence). The CDR3 length is 14 residues. V lost 6 bases and J lost 5; bases outside the gene matches: 4. The chain's CDR3 is CASRGTSGAHEQYF. The CDR3 DNA reads as TGTGCCAGTAGGGGGACTAGCGGGGCCCACGAGCAGTACTTC.

The V and J genes are TRBV27 and TRBJ2-7; 8 bases fit TRBD1. Looked up from germline, CDR1 is MNHEY and CDR2 is SMNVEV (reference sequence). There are 15 residues in the CDR3. The V gene end was trimmed by 5 bases and the J gene end by 2 bases; junction bases not matched to a gene: 8. The CDR3 spells CASSASRTGTYEQYF. In nucleotides, the CDR3 is TGTGCCAGCAGTGCATCCAGGACAGGGACCTACGAGCAGTACTTC.

The CDR3 coding sequence is TGTGCCAGCAGCTTCCTGGGCGGGACCTACGAGCAGTACTTC. Translated, it gives CASSFLGGTYEQYF. This rearrangement joins TRBV7-9 to TRBJ2-7, with D perhaps matching TRBD2 (6 bases). The length of the CDR3 is 14 residues. Germline V gene lookup returns CDR1 SEHNR and CDR2 FQNEAQ (reference sequence). V shed 3 bases and J shed 2 bases, with 11 bases lying between them.

This clone has just a few counts. The V gene is TRBV29-1, the J gene TRBJ1-5; D is ambiguous. This CDR3 has 14 residues. Germline V gives CDR1 SQVTM, CDR2 ANQGSEA. Trimming took 4 bases from V and 1 from J, leaving 11 bases between them. The CDR3 coding sequence is TGCAGCGTTGCCCCAGGACTGAGCAATCAGCCCCAGCATTTT. It is translated as CSVAPGLSNQPQHF.

The V call is TRBV27, the J call TRBJ1-5, with D possibly matching TRBD1 (5 bases). CDR1 MNHEY and CDR2 SMNVEV come from the germline V gene (reference sequence). The CDR3 contains 15 residues. With 4 bases removed from V and 0 bases from J, the gap between germline ends came to 10 bases. The CDR3 nucleotides read TGTGCCAGCAGTTCAGACAGAAATAGCAATCAGCCCCAGCATTTT. As protein: CASSSDRNSNQPQHF.

The chain has TRBV18 and TRBJ2-5, with TRBD2 as a possible D gene (6 bases). CDR1 is KGHSH and CDR2 is LQKENI in the germline V gene. This CDR3 is 13 amino acids long. V lost 3 bases to trimming and J lost 5 bases, with 10 bases between them. In nucleotides, the CDR3 is TGTGCCAGCTCACCGACGGGGGATGAGACCCAGTACTTC. This codes for CASSPTGDETQYF.

This sequence joins TRBV28 and TRBJ2-5, with D possibly being TRBD1 (6 bases). Trimming took 4 bases from V and 4 from J, leaving 19 bases between them. CDR1 and CDR2 from the germline V gene are MDHEN and SYDVKM. The CDR3 runs 16 residues. The CDR3 DNA is TGTGCCAGCAGTTCAGGCCCAGGGGTCGGTGGAGAGACCCAGTACTTC. Encoded protein: CASSSGPGVGGETQYF.